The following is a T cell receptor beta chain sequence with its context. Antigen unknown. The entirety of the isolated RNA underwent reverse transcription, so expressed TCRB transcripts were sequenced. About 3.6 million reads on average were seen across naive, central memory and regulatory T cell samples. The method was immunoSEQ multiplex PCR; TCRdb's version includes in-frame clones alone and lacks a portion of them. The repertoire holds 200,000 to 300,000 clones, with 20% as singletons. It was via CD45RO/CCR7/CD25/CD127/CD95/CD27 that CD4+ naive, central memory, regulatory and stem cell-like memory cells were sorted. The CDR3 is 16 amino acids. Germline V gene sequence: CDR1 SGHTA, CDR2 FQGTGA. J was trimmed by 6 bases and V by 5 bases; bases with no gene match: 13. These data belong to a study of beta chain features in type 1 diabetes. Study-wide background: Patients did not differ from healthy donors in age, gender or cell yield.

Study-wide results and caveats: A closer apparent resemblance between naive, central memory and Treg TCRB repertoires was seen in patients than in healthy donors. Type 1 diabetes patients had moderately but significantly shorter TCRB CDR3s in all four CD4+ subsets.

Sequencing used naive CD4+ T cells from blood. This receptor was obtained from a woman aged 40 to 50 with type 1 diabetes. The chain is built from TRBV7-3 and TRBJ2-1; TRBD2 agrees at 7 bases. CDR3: CASSHHRGRTPNEQFF. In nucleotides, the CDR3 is TGTGCCAGCAGCCATCATCGCGGGAGAACGCCCAATGAGCAGTTCTTC.